This TCR beta chain was captured by sequencing in a study of technical replicates of blood from several donors. The repertoire was sequenced with immunoSEQ multiplex PCR; TCRdb's copy has only in-frame clones and lacks some. The sample has about 15,000 clones, 70% to 90% seen once. The CDR3 covers 17 residues. The germline V and J ends were trimmed by 0 bases and 7 bases, with 19 bases remaining between them. CDR1 is LGHNA and CDR2 is YNFKEQ in the germline V gene. The genes are TRBV4-2 and TRBJ2-1; possible D gene TRBD2, 7 bases. The material sequenced was PBMCs. The sequence was collected from a human donor in good health. The CDR3 protein is CASSQDRGRAGRNEQFF. CDR3 DNA sequence: TGTGCCAGCAGCCAAGATAGGGGGAGGGCCGGTAGGAATGAGCAGTTCTTC.